The sequence of this T cell receptor beta chain was determined in a study of shared clonotypes between healthy human individuals. Study observations and caveats: Investigators collected only blood, and repertoires in tissues likely differ. The rarefaction results pointed to incomplete sorted-subset sequencing despite large depth.

Regarding this clone: The antigen is unknown.

Trimming shortened V by 10 bases and J by 5 bases, and 21 bases separated the two germline ends. The CDR3 runs 15 residues. The germline CDR1 and CDR2 sequences are LNHDA and SQIVND (reference sequence). Profiling relied on immunoSEQ multiplex PCR, and the TCRdb table lists in-frame clones only, not all of them. The sample includes about 680,000 clones, around 90% seen only once; the top ten take approximately 22%. The naive CD8 fraction comprised CD45RO-negative cells positively selected for CCR7 and excluded terminally differentiated effector memory CD45RA+ cells. The genes are TRBV19 and TRBJ2-1; D is uncertain. Sequencing was performed on naive CD8+ T cells sorted from blood. The source of this sequence is a man between 25 and 39 years old in good health. DNA of the CDR3: TGTGCCACTACCACCCACAGCCAGCCTAACAATGAGCAGTTCTTC. It yields the protein CATTTHSQPNNEQFF.